This T cell receptor (beta chain) was observed in a study of blood T cells in healthy people across ages. Trimming cost V 4 bases and J 6 bases; bases outside gene matches: 5. Germline CDR1 and CDR2: SEHNR and FQNEAQ (reference sequence). The CDR3 has 14 amino acids. This clonotype was recorded at least ten times. Then a second PCR, running about 6 to 11 cycles, was carried out with a sample-barcoded 5' primer and a J-beta primer mix. TCRdb called the 5' RACE reads again in MiXCR, with one record for every CDR3 protein. The sample holds approximately 960,000 distinct CDR3 sequences; 29% are singletons and the top ten take about a tenth. These data are also associated with another study on T cells of mothers and their children. That work adds: Detection yielded no persistent microchimeric T cell clones.

This receptor was taken from a middle-aged woman in good health. V is TRBV7-9 and J is TRBJ1-2; 10 bases align to TRBD1. Sequences were obtained from blood. CDR3 DNA sequence: TGTGCCAGCAGCTCCAAGGACAGGGGGAATGGCTACACCTTC. Translated: CASSSKDRGNGYTF.